The 9 T cell receptor beta chains listed next were all sequenced from one sample in a study of T-cell reconstitution after alpha-beta-depleted transplantation in children (dated by TCRdb to 2015 to 2016). The treatment or condition label corresponds to: allogeneic hematopoietic cell transplantation with graft depleted of TCRalphabeta T cells and CD19 B cells. Receptor amplification or capture employed PCR. The sequencing machine was an Illumina HiSeq 2500. TCR libraries were prepared with molecular barcoding, using unique molecular identifiers to normalize TCRbeta repertoire quantification. TCRdb ran its own pipeline on the public reads, namely fastp trimming at Q25 and MiXCR clone calling, and kept in-frame beta chains. Rows with a matching CDR3 protein are joined into one entry that keeps the most common DNA and genes. The sample data list hundreds of thousands of distinct CDR3 sequences, and 13% of these were observed just once. 2.2% of the sample is held by the ten biggest clonotypes.

This sample comprised PBMCs, mostly from graft donor cells, obtained 360 days after TCRalphabeta/CD19-depleted stem cell transplant. The receptors were gathered from a male patient younger than 18 who had a stem cell transplant for acute myeloid leukemia, so the T cells may come from the graft donor.

Ten or more counts support this clonotype. This rearrangement joins TRBV5-1 to TRBJ2-2, with TRBD2 identical over 7 bases. The length of the CDR3 is 16 residues. From germline, CDR1 is SGHRS and CDR2 YFSETQ. The J segment lost 6 bases and the V segment lost 0 bases, leaving 8 bases of the junction unmatched. CDR3 sequence reads: CASSLERGVIAGELFF. CDR3 coding DNA: TGCGCCAGCAGCTTGGAGCGGGGAGTAATCGCCGGGGAGCTGTTTTTT.

This clonotype was seen repeatedly, ten times or more. The CDR3 coding sequence is TGCAGCGTTGTCGTGGACAGGGCTAATCAGCCCCAGCATTTT. Translated, it gives CSVVVDRANQPQHF. The rearrangement uses TRBV29-1 and TRBJ1-5, with TRBD1 matching 8 bases. V lost 4 bases to trimming and J lost 4 bases; unmatched junction nucleotides: 6. CDR3 length equals 14 residues. Germline V gene sequence: CDR1 SQVTM, CDR2 ANQGSEA.

CDR3 nucleotides: TGTGCCAGTATGAGAGGACTAGCTATGGGAGACGAGCAGTACTTC. This codes for CASMRGLAMGDEQYF. V and J are TRBV19 and TRBJ2-7, with TRBD2 matching over 8 bases. Germline V lookup: CDR1 LNHDA, CDR2 SQIVND (reference sequence). J was trimmed by 5 bases and V by 7 bases; bases with no gene match: 13. This CDR3 spans 15 amino acids.

This clonotype was counted only a few times. This chain uses TRBV29-1 with TRBJ1-5, with D uncertain. The V gene lost 7 bases and the J gene lost 7 bases, with 17 bases spanning the gap. CDR3 length: 13 residues. Germline V gene data show CDR1 as SQVTM and CDR2 as ANQGSEA. CDR3 coding DNA: TGCAGCGCGAGCGTGAGTCCCGGGCAGCCCCAGCATTTT. It specifies CSASVSPGQPQHF.

In its sample, this clonotype was seen a few times. J is TRBJ2-1 and V is TRBV7-9; D gene unclear. Deletions cut 6 bases from V and 0 bases from J, with 12 bases between. This CDR3 is 15 amino acids long. Germline V gene lookup returns CDR1 SEHNR and CDR2 FQNEAQ (reference sequence). The CDR3 loop is CASRTQAVSYNEQFF. Written as DNA, the CDR3 is TGTGCCAGCAGGACCCAGGCGGTCTCCTACAATGAGCAGTTCTTC.

J is TRBJ2-3 and V is TRBV20-1; no clear D gene. The CDR3 length is 10 residues. The germline V and J ends were trimmed by 2 bases and 6 bases, with 3 bases remaining between them. The germline gives CDR1 DFQATT, CDR2 SNEGSKA (reference sequence). CDR3 amino acids: CSARWDTQYF. The CDR3 region has the DNA TGCAGTGCTAGATGGGATACGCAGTATTTT.

This clonotype was counted only a few times. J is TRBJ2-3 and V is TRBV20-1; D ambiguous. This CDR3 has 14 amino acids. The V and J ends lost 6 bases and 1 base respectively, with 14 bases between them. Germline V gene sequence: CDR1 DFQATT, CDR2 SNEGSKA (reference sequence). The CDR3 sequence: CSASLVVGTDTQYF. The DNA for the CDR3 is TGCAGTGCGAGTCTAGTAGTAGGCACAGATACGCAGTATTTT.

The V and J genes are TRBV6-2 or TRBV6-3 and TRBJ2-1; D possibly corresponds to TRBD2 (5 bases). The length of the CDR3 is 13 residues. Germline V gene data show CDR1 as MNHEY and CDR2 as SVGEGT. Trimming took 4 bases from V and 9 from J, leaving 13 bases between them. In DNA form, the CDR3 reads TGTGCCAGCAGTTGGTCAGCCCGGGGTGAGCAGTTCTTC. Translation: CASSWSARGEQFF.

The V and J genes are TRBV6-1 and TRBJ2-3; D possibly corresponds to TRBD1 (7 bases). The CDR3 has 16 residues. The germline V gene encodes CDR1 MNHNS and CDR2 SASEGT. V was clipped by 6 bases and J by 4 bases, with 20 bases between them. The DNA of the CDR3 is TGTGCCAGCAGACGATACAGGGGAAGACTAGCAGATACGCAGTATTTT. It yields the protein CASRRYRGRLADTQYF.